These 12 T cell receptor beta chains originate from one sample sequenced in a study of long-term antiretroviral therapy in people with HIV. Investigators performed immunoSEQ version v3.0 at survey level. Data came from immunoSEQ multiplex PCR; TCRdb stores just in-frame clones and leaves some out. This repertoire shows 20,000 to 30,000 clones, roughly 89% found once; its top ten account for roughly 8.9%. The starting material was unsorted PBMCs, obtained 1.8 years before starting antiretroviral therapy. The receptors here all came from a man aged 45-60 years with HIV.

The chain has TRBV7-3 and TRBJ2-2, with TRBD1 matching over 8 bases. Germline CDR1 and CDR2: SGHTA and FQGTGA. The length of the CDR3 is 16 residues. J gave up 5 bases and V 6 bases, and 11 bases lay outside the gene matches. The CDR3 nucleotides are TGTGCCAGCAGACCCGCCGGGACAGGAGGGACCGGGGAGCTGTTTTTT. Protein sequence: CASRPAGTGGTGELFF.

The CDR3 spells CAWQGRGSYEQYF. In nucleotides, the CDR3 is TGTGCCTGGCAAGGCCGCGGCTCCTACGAGCAGTACTTC. The genes are TRBV30 and TRBJ2-7; D not certain. The CDR3 has 13 residues. Germline V gene lookup returns CDR1 GTSNPN and CDR2 SVGIG (reference sequence). The V end was cut by 5 bases, the J end by 0 bases, with 11 bases between.

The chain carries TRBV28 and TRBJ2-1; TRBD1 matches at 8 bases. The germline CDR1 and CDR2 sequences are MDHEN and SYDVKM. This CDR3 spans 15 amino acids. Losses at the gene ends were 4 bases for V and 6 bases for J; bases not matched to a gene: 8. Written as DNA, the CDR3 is TGTGCCAGCAGTTCTCCGGGACAGGCCCCCAATGAGCAGTTCTTC. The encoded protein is CASSSPGQAPNEQFF.

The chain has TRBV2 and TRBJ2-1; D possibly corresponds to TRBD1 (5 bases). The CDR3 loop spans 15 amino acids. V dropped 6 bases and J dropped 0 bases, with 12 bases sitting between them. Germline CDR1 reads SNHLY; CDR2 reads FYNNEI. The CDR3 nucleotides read TGTGCCAGCAGGAGCAGGGTCTACTCCTACAATGAGCAGTTCTTC. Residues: CASRSRVYSYNEQFF.

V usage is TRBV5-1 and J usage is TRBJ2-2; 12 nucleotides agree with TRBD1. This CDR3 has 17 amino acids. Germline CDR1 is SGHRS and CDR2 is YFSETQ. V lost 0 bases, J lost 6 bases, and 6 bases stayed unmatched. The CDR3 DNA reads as TGCGCCAGCAGCTTGGTTTCGGGACAGGGGGCGTCCGGGGAGCTGTTTTTT. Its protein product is CASSLVSGQGASGELFF. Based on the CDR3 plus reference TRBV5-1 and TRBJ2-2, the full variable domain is KAGVTQTPRYLIKTRGQQVTLSCSPISGHRSVSWYQQTPGQGLQFLFEYFSETQRNKGNFPGRFSGRQFSNSRSEMNVSTLELGDSALYLCASSLVSGQGASGELFFGEGSRLTVL.

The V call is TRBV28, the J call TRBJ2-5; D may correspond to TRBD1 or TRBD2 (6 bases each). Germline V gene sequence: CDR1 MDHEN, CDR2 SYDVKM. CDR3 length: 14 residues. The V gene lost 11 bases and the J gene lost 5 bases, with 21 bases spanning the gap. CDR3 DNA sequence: TGTGCCGTGTTTCCGGGGGCTCGATGGGAGACCCAGTACTTC. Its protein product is CAVFPGARWETQYF.

CDR3 loop: CASSFPGRSPLHF. The CDR3 bases are TGTGCCAGCAGTTTCCCGGGTCGTTCACCCCTCCACTTT. The chain joins TRBV6-5 to TRBJ1-6; D uncertain. The CDR3 runs 13 residues. Germline-derived CDR1 and CDR2 are MNHEY and SVGAGI. V was cut by 4 bases and J by 9 bases, with 10 bases left in between.

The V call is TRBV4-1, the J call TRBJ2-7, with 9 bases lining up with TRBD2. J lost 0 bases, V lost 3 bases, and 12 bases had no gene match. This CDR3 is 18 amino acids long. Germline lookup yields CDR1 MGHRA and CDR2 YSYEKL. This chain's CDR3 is CASSQSLTAGGSSYEQYF. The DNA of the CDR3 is TGCGCCAGCAGCCAGTCCCTGACAGCGGGGGGAAGCTCCTACGAGCAGTACTTC.

CDR3: CASRITSGQETQYF. The DNA for the CDR3 is TGTGCCAGCAGAATTACTAGCGGACAAGAGACCCAGTACTTC. The chain joins TRBV2 to TRBJ2-5; the match to TRBD2 covers 8 bases. The CDR3 length is 14 residues. Germline V gives CDR1 SNHLY, CDR2 FYNNEI. V trimming: 6 bases; J trimming: 2 bases; junction bases outside the gene matches: 5.

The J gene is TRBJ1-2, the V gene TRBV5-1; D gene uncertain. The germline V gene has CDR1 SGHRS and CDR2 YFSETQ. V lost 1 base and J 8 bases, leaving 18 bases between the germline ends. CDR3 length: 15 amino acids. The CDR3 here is CASSLMGMAGIGYTF. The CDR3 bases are TGCGCCAGCAGCTTGATGGGCATGGCCGGGATAGGCTACACCTTC. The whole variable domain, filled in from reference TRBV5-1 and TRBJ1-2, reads KAGVTQTPRYLIKTRGQQVTLSCSPISGHRSVSWYQQTPGQGLQFLFEYFSETQRNKGNFPGRFSGRQFSNSRSEMNVSTLELGDSALYLCASSLMGMAGIGYTFGSGTRLTVV.

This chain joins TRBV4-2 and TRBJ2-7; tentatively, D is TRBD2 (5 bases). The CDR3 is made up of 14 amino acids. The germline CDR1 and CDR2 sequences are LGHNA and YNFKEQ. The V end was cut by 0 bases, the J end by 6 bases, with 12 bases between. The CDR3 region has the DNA TGTGCCAGCAGCCAAGAAGGGTCGGGGAGCGAGCAGTACTTC. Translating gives CASSQEGSGSEQYF.

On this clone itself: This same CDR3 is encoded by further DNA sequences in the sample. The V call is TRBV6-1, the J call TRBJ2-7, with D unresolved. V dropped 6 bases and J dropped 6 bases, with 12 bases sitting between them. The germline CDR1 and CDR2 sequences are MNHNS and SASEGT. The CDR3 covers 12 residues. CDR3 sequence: CASRRPNGEQYF. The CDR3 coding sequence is TGTGCCAGCAGGCGGCCTAACGGCGAGCAGTACTTC.